The TCR beta chain described here comes from a study of T cells after somatic rescue of genetic block (TCRdb year 2020). Looking at the study overall: What the study looked at was long-term robustness, specifically in a T-cell system that came about through somatic rescue of a genetic block in T-cell development.

Receptors were amplified or captured by the immunoSEQ multiplex PCR assay. TCRdb took this table from immuneACCESS and kept in-frame rearrangements with V and J called. Such tables lack part of the clones; where checked against another copy, unresolved V genes explain under half of the gap, and the rest is unexplained. This sample gives 15,000 or so clones in total; 70% to 80% of them show up just once. The ten top clones hold 14% of the sample. This clone is a singleton in its sample. No cognate antigen has been identified for it. Nothing much larger sits one base from this clone, and base qualities are not available. Deletion took 7 bases off V and 3 bases off J, with a span of 9 bases between the germline ends. Including the terminal cysteine and phenylalanine, the CDR3 comprises 12 residues. Kept here is only the CDR3 DNA, which spans 36 bases and is read in frame from base 1. As encoded in the germline V gene (reference sequence), CDR1 is LNHDA while CDR2 is SQIVND.

The source material was peripheral blood mononuclear cells (PBMCs). This receptor was obtained from a boy younger than 18. The V gene is TRBV19 and the J gene is TRBJ2-5, with a tentative D gene TRBD2 over 5 matching bases. The DNA sequence is given as TGTGCCAGTAAAGGAGCGGAAGAGACCCAGTACTTC. This translates into CASKGAEETQYF.